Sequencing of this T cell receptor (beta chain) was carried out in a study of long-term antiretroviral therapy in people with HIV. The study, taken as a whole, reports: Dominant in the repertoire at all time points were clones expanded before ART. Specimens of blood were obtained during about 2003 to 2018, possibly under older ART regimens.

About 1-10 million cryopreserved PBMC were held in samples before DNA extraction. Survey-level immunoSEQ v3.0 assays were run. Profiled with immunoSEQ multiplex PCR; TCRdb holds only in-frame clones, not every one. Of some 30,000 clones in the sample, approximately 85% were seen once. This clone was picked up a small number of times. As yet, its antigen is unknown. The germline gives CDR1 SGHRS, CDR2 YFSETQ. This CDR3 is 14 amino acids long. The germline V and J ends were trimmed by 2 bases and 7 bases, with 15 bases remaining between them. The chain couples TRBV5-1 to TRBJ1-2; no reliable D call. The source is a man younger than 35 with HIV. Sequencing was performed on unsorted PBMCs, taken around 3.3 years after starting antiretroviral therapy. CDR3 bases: TGCGCCAGCAGCTTAGGCGGGGAGTCAGGTGGCTACACCTTC. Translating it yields CASSLGGESGGYTF. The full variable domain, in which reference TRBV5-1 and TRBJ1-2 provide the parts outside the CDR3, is KAGVTQTPRYLIKTRGQQVTLSCSPISGHRSVSWYQQTPGQGLQFLFEYFSETQRNKGNFPGRFSGRQFSNSRSEMNVSTLELGDSALYLCASSLGGESGGYTFGSGTRLTVV.